This T cell receptor beta chain was sequenced for a study of neurological immune-mediated disorders. Germline loops: CDR1 SGHTA, CDR2 FQGNSA. The CDR3 is 14 amino acids. The V end lost 1 base, the J end lost 1 base, and 8 bases lay between the germline ends. The unsorted libraries were generated from a total of 2 million PBMCs, which had been stored in RNAlater at -80 C. Synthesis of cDNA was carried out by template-switch 5'RACE. The reaction used 10-nucleotide random UMIs. Via MiXCR, TCRdb re-called the 5' RACE reads, giving one row per CDR3 protein. The top ten hold about 1% of the sample, which has some 83,000 distinct CDR3 sequences, approximately 2.8% seen once. This clonotype was detected many times.

The gene calls are TRBV7-2 and TRBJ2-7, with D unresolved. Specimen: PBMCs. The sequence was collected from a woman aged 25 to 39 with multiple sclerosis. CDR3 amino acids: CASSLGVTSYEQYF. CDR3 nucleotides: TGTGCCAGCAGCTTAGGGGTCACATCCTACGAGCAGTACTTC.